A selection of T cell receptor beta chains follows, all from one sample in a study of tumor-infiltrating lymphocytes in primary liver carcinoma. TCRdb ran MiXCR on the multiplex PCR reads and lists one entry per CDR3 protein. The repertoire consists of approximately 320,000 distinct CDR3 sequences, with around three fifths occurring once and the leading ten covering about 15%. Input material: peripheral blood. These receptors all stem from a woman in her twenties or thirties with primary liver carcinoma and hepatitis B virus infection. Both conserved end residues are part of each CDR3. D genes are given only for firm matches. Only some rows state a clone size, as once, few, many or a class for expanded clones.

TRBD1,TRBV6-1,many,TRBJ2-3,CASSETGGTQYF,TGTGCCAGCAGTGAAACAGGGGGCACGCAGTATTTT
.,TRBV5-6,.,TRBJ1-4,CAGPSIGVEKLFF,TGTGCCGGCCCGTCAATCGGTGTAGAAAAACTGTTTTTT
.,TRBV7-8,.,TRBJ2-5,CVSSLSLSFRETQYF,TGTGTCAGCAGCTTATCTCTGAGCTTCCGGGAGACCCAGTACTTC
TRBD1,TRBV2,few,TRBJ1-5,CASRQETGGNQPQHF,TGTGCCAGCAGACAAGAAACAGGGGGCAATCAGCCCCAGCATTTT
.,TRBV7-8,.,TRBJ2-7,CASSSSTGRYLGQYF,TGTGCCAGCAGCTCAAGCACGGGACGCTATCTCGGGCAGTACTTC
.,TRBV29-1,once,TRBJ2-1,CSVAGPVGVFGEQFF,TGCAGCGTTGCCGGACCAGTGGGAGTGTTCGGTGAGCAGTTCTTC
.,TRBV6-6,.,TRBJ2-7,CASSYATGKPTYEQYF,TGTGCCAGCAGTTACGCCACAGGGAAACCCACCTACGAGCAGTACTTC
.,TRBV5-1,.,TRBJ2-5,CASSLEGGQRQEAQYF,TGCGCCAGCAGCTTGGAGGGCGGACAGAGACAAGAGGCCCAGTACTTC
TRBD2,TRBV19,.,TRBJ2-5,CATTSGGKATQYF,TGTGCCACCACTTCGGGAGGAAAGGCGACCCAGTACTTC
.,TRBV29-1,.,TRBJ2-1,CSVLNGQTKDKEQFF,TGCAGCGTTCTCAATGGGCAGACGAAAGACAAAGAGCAGTTCTTC
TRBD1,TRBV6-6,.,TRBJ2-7,CASSLQGGAYEPYF,TGTGCCAGCAGTCTACAGGGGGGAGCCTACGAGCCGTACTTC
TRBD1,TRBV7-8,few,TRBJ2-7,CASSRPGTGAYEQYF,TGTGCCAGCAGCCGACCCGGGACAGGAGCCTACGAGCAGTACTTC
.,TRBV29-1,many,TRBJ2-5,CSVDGGSQETQYF,TGCAGCGTTGATGGGGGTTCCCAAGAGACCCAGTACTTC
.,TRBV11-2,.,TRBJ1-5,CASNLDRQQAQHF,TGTGCCAGCAACTTAGACCGGCAACAGGCCCAGCATTTT
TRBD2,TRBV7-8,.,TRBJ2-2,CATRLAGNTGELFF,TGTGCCACCAGACTAGCGGGGAACACCGGGGAGCTGTTTTTT
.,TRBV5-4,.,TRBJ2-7,CASSLEGSGYVQYF,TGTGCCAGCAGCTTGGAAGGTAGCGGCTACGTGCAGTACTTC
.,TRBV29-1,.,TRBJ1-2,CSVLHKNGGYTF,TGCAGCGTTCTCCACAAAAATGGAGGCTACACCTTC
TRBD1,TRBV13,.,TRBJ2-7,CASSLAQGYYEQYF,TGTGCCAGCAGCCTCGCACAGGGGTACTACGAGCAGTACTTC
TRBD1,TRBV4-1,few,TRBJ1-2,CASSLRRGTGGKGYGYTF,TGCGCCAGCAGCCTCCGGAGAGGGACAGGGGGTAAAGGGTATGGCTACACCTTC
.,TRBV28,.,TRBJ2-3,CASRPAGAVSTDTQYF,TGTGCCAGCAGGCCGGCGGGGGCAGTTAGCACAGATACGCAGTATTTT
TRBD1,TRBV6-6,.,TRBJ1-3,CASTFRDRGPPRGNTIYF,TGTGCCAGCACCTTTCGGGACAGGGGCCCTCCCAGGGGAAACACCATATATTTT
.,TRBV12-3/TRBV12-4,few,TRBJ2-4,CASSPESSGGNIQYF,TGTGCCAGCAGCCCGGAAAGTTCCGGTGGGAACATTCAGTACTTC
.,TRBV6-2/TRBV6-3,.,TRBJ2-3,CASWGAGSQDTQYF,TGTGCCAGCTGGGGAGCTGGATCTCAAGATACGCAGTATTTT
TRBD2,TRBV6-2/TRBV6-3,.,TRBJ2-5,CASSYQGGRMETQYF,TGTGCCAGCAGTTACCAGGGCGGGAGGATGGAGACCCAGTACTTC
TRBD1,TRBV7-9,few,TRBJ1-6,CASSLVGQGYSPLHF,TGTGCCAGCAGCTTAGTGGGACAGGGATATTCACCCCTCCACTTT
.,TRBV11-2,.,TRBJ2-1,CASCLVLGREQFF,TGTGCCAGTTGCTTAGTTCTAGGGAGGGAGCAGTTCTTC
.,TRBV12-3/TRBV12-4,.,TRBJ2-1,CASRLVYREFF,TGTGCCAGCAGATTGGTGTATCGGGAGTTCTTC
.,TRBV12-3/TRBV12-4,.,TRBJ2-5,CASSLTVGGETQYF,TGTGCCAGCAGCCTGACAGTGGGAGGAGAGACCCAGTACTTC
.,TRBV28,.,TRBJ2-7,CASRLDPSGYEQYF,TGTGCCAGCAGGCTAGACCCGTCGGGTTACGAGCAGTACTTC
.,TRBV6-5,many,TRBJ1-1,CASSERQLNTEAFF,TGTGCCAGCAGTGAACGACAGTTGAACACTGAAGCTTTCTTT
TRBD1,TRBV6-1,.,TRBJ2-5,CASQSGQQETQYF,TGTGCCAGCCAATCGGGACAGCAAGAGACCCAGTACTTC
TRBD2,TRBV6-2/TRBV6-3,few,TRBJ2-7,CASSYSASGVTYEQYF,TGTGCCAGCAGTTATTCGGCTAGCGGGGTAACCTACGAGCAGTACTTC
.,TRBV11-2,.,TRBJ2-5,CVSTNWREETQYF,TGTGTCAGCACCAACTGGCGAGAGGAGACCCAGTACTTC
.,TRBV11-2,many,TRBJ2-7,CASSLASYEQYF,TGTGCCAGCAGCTTAGCTAGCTACGAGCAGTACTTC
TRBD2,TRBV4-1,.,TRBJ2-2,CASSQVASGSNAGELFF,TGCGCCAGCAGCCAAGTCGCTAGCGGGAGCAACGCCGGGGAGCTGTTTTTT
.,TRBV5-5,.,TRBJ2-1,CASRSPGPYNEQFF,TGTGCCAGCAGGTCCCCGGGTCCCTACAATGAGCAGTTCTTC
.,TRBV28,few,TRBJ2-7,CASSPPGGGTVNEQYF,TGTGCCAGCAGTCCCCCGGGGGGCGGGACTGTCAACGAGCAGTACTTC
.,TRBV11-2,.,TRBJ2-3,CASSLDIDDTQYF,TGTGCCAGCAGCTTAGATATAGATGATACGCAGTATTTT
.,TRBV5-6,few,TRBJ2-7,CASSGGDKSSYEQYF,TGTGCCAGCAGCGGGGGGGACAAGAGCTCCTACGAGCAGTACTTC
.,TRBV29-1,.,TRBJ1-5,CSVVKPRNKPHHF,TGCAGCGTCGTTAAACCGCGCAACAAGCCCCACCATTTT
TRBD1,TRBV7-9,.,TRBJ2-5,CASSFPLQGWAETQYF,TGTGCCAGCAGCTTCCCTCTACAGGGGTGGGCTGAGACCCAGTACTTC
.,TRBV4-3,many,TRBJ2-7,CASSAHGDGGYEQYF,TGCGCCAGCAGCGCTCATGGGGACGGGGGTTACGAGCAGTACTTC
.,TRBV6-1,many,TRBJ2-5,CASGAGSSGETQYF,TGTGCCAGCGGGGCCGGCTCTTCGGGCGAGACCCAGTACTTC
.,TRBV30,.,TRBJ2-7,CASSPDRPYEQYF,TGTGCCAGCTCGCCTGACAGGCCCTACGAGCAGTACTTC
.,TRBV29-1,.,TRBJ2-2,CSVEGGAGELFF,TGCAGCGTTGAAGGGGGGGCCGGGGAGCTGTTTTTT
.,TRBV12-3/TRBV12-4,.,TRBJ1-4,CASSLARPRGRLFF,TGTGCCAGCAGTTTGGCTAGACCAAGGGGGAGACTGTTTTTT
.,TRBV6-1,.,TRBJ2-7,CASSEGSVGKWTYEQHF,TGTGCCAGCAGTGAAGGATCCGTCGGTAAATGGACCTACGAGCAGCACTTC
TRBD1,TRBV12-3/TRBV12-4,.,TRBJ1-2,CASSLDRGPLGGYTF,TGTGCTAGCAGTTTAGACAGGGGGCCTCTTGGCGGCTACACCTTC
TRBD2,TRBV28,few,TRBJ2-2,CASRGTSGRDTGELFF,TGTGCCAGCAGGGGGACTAGCGGGAGAGATACCGGGGAGCTGTTTTTT
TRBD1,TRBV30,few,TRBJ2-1,CAWSTGGADNEQFF,TGTGCCTGGAGTACAGGGGGCGCGGACAATGAGCAGTTCTTC
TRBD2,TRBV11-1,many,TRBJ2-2,CASSLGLGPSGELFF,TGTGCCAGCAGCCTGGGACTAGGTCCCAGCGGGGAGCTGTTTTTT
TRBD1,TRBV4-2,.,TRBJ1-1,CTSSQDWGQGTSEAFF,TGTACCAGCAGCCAAGATTGGGGACAGGGAACTTCTGAAGCTTTCTTT